A selection of T cell receptor beta chains follows, all from one sample in a study of blood T cells in healthy people across ages. TCRdb ran MiXCR on the 5' RACE reads and lists one entry per CDR3 protein. The profile shows nearly 800,000 distinct CDR3 sequences, around three fifths of them singletons. Sequenced material: blood. All receptors come from a man aged 35-49 years in good health. CDR3s include the opening cysteine and the closing phenylalanine or tryptophan. Each record gives: V gene, D gene, J gene, clone size, CDR3 DNA, CDR3 protein. D genes are given only for firm matches. Size is stated for part of the rows, as once, few or many counts, or as a class when the clone is expanded.

V gene: TRBV12-3/TRBV12-4
D gene: -
J gene: TRBJ1-1
clone size: -
CDR3 DNA: TGTGCCAGCAACTCAATCTCGAACACTGAAGCTTTCTTT
CDR3 protein: CASNSISNTEAFF

V gene: TRBV5-1
D gene: TRBD2
J gene: TRBJ2-5
clone size: -
CDR3 DNA: TGCGCCAGCACCGGGACTAGCGGGAACGTTCGGGAGACCCAGTACTTC
CDR3 protein: CASTGTSGNVRETQYF

V gene: TRBV29-1
D gene: TRBD1
J gene: TRBJ1-1
clone size: -
CDR3 DNA: TGCAGCGGGTGCAGGGGGGGGAACACTGAAGCTTTCTTT
CDR3 protein: CSGCRGGNTEAFF

V gene: TRBV29-1
D gene: TRBD1
J gene: TRBJ2-3
clone size: -
CDR3 DNA: TGCAGCGACCTAAAGGGGGGGACAGGGCTTTCTTCAGATACGCAGTATTTT
CDR3 protein: CSDLKGGTGLSSDTQYF

V gene: TRBV20-1
D gene: -
J gene: TRBJ2-3
clone size: -
CDR3 DNA: TGCAGTGCTAGAGTCAGCGCTACCAGAGATACGCAGTATTTT
CDR3 protein: CSARVSATRDTQYF

V gene: TRBV4-2
D gene: -
J gene: TRBJ1-6
clone size: -
CDR3 DNA: TGTGCCAGCAGCCAAGATAGTCTCGCCAGTAATTCACCCCTCCACTTT
CDR3 protein: CASSQDSLASNSPLHF

V gene: TRBV12-3/TRBV12-4
D gene: -
J gene: TRBJ1-6
clone size: -
CDR3 DNA: TGTGCCAGCAGGCGGGACGGTTATAATTCACCCCTCCACTTT
CDR3 protein: CASRRDGYNSPLHF

V gene: TRBV24-1
D gene: -
J gene: TRBJ2-3
clone size: few
CDR3 DNA: TGTGCCACCAGTGATTTGTCTGGCAGGGACGTCACAGATACGCAGTATTTT
CDR3 protein: CATSDLSGRDVTDTQYF

V gene: TRBV7-9
D gene: TRBD1
J gene: TRBJ2-7
clone size: -
CDR3 DNA: TGTGCCAGCAGTTTGGTCCCGGGACAGTCCTACGAGCAGTACTTC
CDR3 protein: CASSLVPGQSYEQYF

V gene: TRBV20-1
D gene: TRBD1
J gene: TRBJ2-7
clone size: -
CDR3 DNA: TGCAGTGCTAGCTCCGGGACAGGTCTATACGAGCAGTACTTC
CDR3 protein: CSASSGTGLYEQYF

V gene: TRBV7-9
D gene: TRBD1
J gene: TRBJ1-2
clone size: -
CDR3 DNA: TGTGCCAGCAGCAGTCGGAAGCCGGGACAGACTAATTCACATGGCTACACCTTC
CDR3 protein: CASSSRKPGQTNSHGYTF

V gene: TRBV7-2
D gene: -
J gene: TRBJ2-7
clone size: few
CDR3 DNA: TGTGCCAGCAGCACGGACGGGGGGCTGTACGAGCAGTACTTC
CDR3 protein: CASSTDGGLYEQYF

V gene: TRBV20-1
D gene: -
J gene: TRBJ2-3
clone size: -
CDR3 DNA: TGCAGTGCCACGAGCTCTGCGGGGTCCACAGATACGCAGTATTTT
CDR3 protein: CSATSSAGSTDTQYF

V gene: TRBV5-1
D gene: TRBD2
J gene: TRBJ2-3
clone size: many
CDR3 DNA: TGCGCCAGCAGCCCCTCAGGGCGGGGGGGCTCAGATACGCAGTATTTT
CDR3 protein: CASSPSGRGGSDTQYF

V gene: TRBV7-3
D gene: TRBD2
J gene: TRBJ2-5
clone size: -
CDR3 DNA: TGTGCCAGCAGCTCTAGCGGGGGCCGCCAAGAGACCCAGTACTTC
CDR3 protein: CASSSSGGRQETQYF

V gene: TRBV7-3
D gene: -
J gene: TRBJ2-3
clone size: few
CDR3 DNA: TGTGCCAGCAGTCGATCCCAGGGTGTCACAGATACGCAGTATTTT
CDR3 protein: CASSRSQGVTDTQYF

V gene: TRBV27
D gene: -
J gene: TRBJ2-3
clone size: few
CDR3 DNA: TGTGCCAGCAGTTTGACCCCGGGCACAGATACGCAGTATTTT
CDR3 protein: CASSLTPGTDTQYF

V gene: TRBV11-3
D gene: -
J gene: TRBJ2-1
clone size: few
CDR3 DNA: TGTGCCAGCAGCTTATGGGGTAGCGATGAGCAGTTCTTC
CDR3 protein: CASSLWGSDEQFF

V gene: TRBV5-1
D gene: TRBD1
J gene: TRBJ2-1
clone size: few
CDR3 DNA: TGCGCCAGCAGTCATGGGACAGGGGCCTACAATGAGCAGTTCTTC
CDR3 protein: CASSHGTGAYNEQFF

V gene: TRBV6-1
D gene: -
J gene: TRBJ1-2
clone size: -
CDR3 DNA: TGTGCCAGCGGGGAGACAGCACTGAACTATGGCTACACCTTC
CDR3 protein: CASGETALNYGYTF

V gene: TRBV28
D gene: TRBD1
J gene: TRBJ1-6
clone size: -
CDR3 DNA: TGTGCCAGCGGGGGATGGGACAGCCAGAATAATTCACCCCTCCACTTT
CDR3 protein: CASGGWDSQNNSPLHF

V gene: TRBV29-1
D gene: -
J gene: TRBJ1-1
clone size: -
CDR3 DNA: TGCAGCGTTGCGGGACACCAGGACATGGATGAAGCTTTCTTT
CDR3 protein: CSVAGHQDMDEAFF

V gene: TRBV28
D gene: -
J gene: TRBJ2-3
clone size: -
CDR3 DNA: TGTGCCAGCAGTTTAGTCCCCAGGACAGATACGCAGTATTTT
CDR3 protein: CASSLVPRTDTQYF

V gene: TRBV7-2
D gene: -
J gene: TRBJ2-6
clone size: -
CDR3 DNA: TGTGCCAGCAGCCGACCAACCGGGACCCTTGGCTCTGGGGCCAACGTCCTGACTTTC
CDR3 protein: CASSRPTGTLGSGANVLTF

V gene: TRBV7-2
D gene: -
J gene: TRBJ2-5
clone size: -
CDR3 DNA: TGTGCCAGCATCAACCTCAGGGCTTTGGAGACCCAGTACTTC
CDR3 protein: CASINLRALETQYF

V gene: TRBV20-1
D gene: TRBD2
J gene: TRBJ2-7
clone size: few
CDR3 DNA: TGCAGTGCCCTCGAACCTAGCGGGAGGGCCCACGAGCAGTACTTC
CDR3 protein: CSALEPSGRAHEQYF

V gene: TRBV7-6
D gene: -
J gene: TRBJ2-5
clone size: -
CDR3 DNA: TGTGCCAGCAGCCCGCAGGAGAGCAACCCCATGGAGACCCAGTACTTC
CDR3 protein: CASSPQESNPMETQYF

V gene: TRBV21-1
D gene: -
J gene: TRBJ2-7
clone size: few
CDR3 DNA: TGTGCCAGCAGCAAAGCCTGGCTGTACGAGCAGTACTTC
CDR3 protein: CASSKAWLYEQYF

V gene: TRBV7-9
D gene: TRBD1
J gene: TRBJ2-7
clone size: -
CDR3 DNA: TGTGCCAGCAACATGGACAGGTCCTACGAGCAGTACTTC
CDR3 protein: CASNMDRSYEQYF

V gene: TRBV4-2
D gene: -
J gene: TRBJ2-3
clone size: -
CDR3 DNA: TGTGCCAGCAGCTACGGGAGTAGCGGCACAGATACGCAGTATTTT
CDR3 protein: CASSYGSSGTDTQYF

V gene: TRBV20-1
D gene: TRBD2
J gene: TRBJ2-1
clone size: -
CDR3 DNA: TGCAGTGCTAGTCGGAGCGGGAGAGACAATGAGCAGTTCTTC
CDR3 protein: CSASRSGRDNEQFF

V gene: TRBV2
D gene: -
J gene: TRBJ2-7
clone size: few
CDR3 DNA: TGTGCCAGCAGTGAAAATCGTAGGACCGTTTGGTACGAGCAGTACTTC
CDR3 protein: CASSENRRTVWYEQYF

V gene: TRBV5-1
D gene: -
J gene: TRBJ2-3
clone size: -
CDR3 DNA: TGCGCCAGCAGCACGGCTAGCGCCAGGACAGATACGCAGTATTTT
CDR3 protein: CASSTASARTDTQYF

V gene: TRBV12-3/TRBV12-4
D gene: TRBD2
J gene: TRBJ2-1
clone size: once
CDR3 DNA: TGTGCCAGCAGGCCCAGCGGGAATTACAATGAGCAGTTCTTC
CDR3 protein: CASRPSGNYNEQFF

V gene: TRBV6-1
D gene: -
J gene: TRBJ1-2
clone size: -
CDR3 DNA: TGTGCCAGCGTGATACAGGGATTTCACACCTTC
CDR3 protein: CASVIQGFHTF

V gene: TRBV15
D gene: -
J gene: TRBJ2-5
clone size: -
CDR3 DNA: TGTGCCACCGGACGAGGGGTTGCGGAGACCCAGTACTTC
CDR3 protein: CATGRGVAETQYF

V gene: TRBV3-1
D gene: -
J gene: TRBJ2-3
clone size: -
CDR3 DNA: TGTGCCAGCAGCCAAAATTTGGCAGGGGCCAGCACAGATACGCAGTATTTT
CDR3 protein: CASSQNLAGASTDTQYF

V gene: TRBV25-1
D gene: TRBD2
J gene: TRBJ2-1
clone size: -
CDR3 DNA: TGTGCCAGCAGTCTAGCGGGGGGGATAAATGAGCAGTTCTTC
CDR3 protein: CASSLAGGINEQFF

V gene: TRBV7-9
D gene: -
J gene: TRBJ2-6
clone size: -
CDR3 DNA: -
CDR3 protein: CASSLSWGSGANVPTF